The next 14 T cell receptor beta chains were all read from a single sample in a study of blood T cell repertoires in COVID-19. The protocol was immunoSEQ multiplex PCR, while the TCRdb copy is restricted to in-frame clones and leaves out a portion. Among approximately 500,000 clones listed, around nine tenths were seen once. Sequences were obtained from peripheral blood. These receptors were taken from a woman aged 45 to 65 with COVID-19, enrolled during active disease.

CDR3 nucleotide sequence: TGTGCCAGCATTGTGGGCGCCGGCTATGGCTACACCTTC. Translated, it gives CASIVGAGYGYTF. The chain links TRBV2 to TRBJ1-2; D is undetermined. CDR1 SNHLY and CDR2 FYNNEI come from the germline V gene. The V and J ends lost 7 bases and 4 bases respectively, with 13 bases between them. The CDR3 totals 13 residues.

The gene calls are TRBV24-1 and TRBJ1-1; weak D call: TRBD1 (5 bases). V lost 7 bases to trimming and J lost 0 bases, with 11 bases between them. Germline V lookup: CDR1 KGHDR, CDR2 SFDVKD. CDR3 size: 14 residues. CDR3 sequence: CATSPGGLNTEAFF. The CDR3 DNA reads as TGTGCCACCAGCCCCGGGGGTTTGAACACTGAAGCTTTCTTT.

The chain couples TRBV3-1 (or the pseudogene TRBV3-2) to TRBJ1-3, with no clear D. The CDR3 loop spans 16 amino acids. V lost 0 bases, J lost 0 bases, and 9 bases lay in between. CDR1 and CDR2 from the germline V gene are LGHDT and YNNKEL (reference sequence). CDR3 residues: CASSQEDYLSGNTIYF. CDR3 sequence (DNA): TGTGCCAGCAGCCAAGAGGACTACCTCTCTGGAAACACCATATATTTT.

The chain is built from TRBV11-2 and TRBJ1-5; no clear D. This CDR3 spans 15 amino acids. The germline gives CDR1 SGHAT, CDR2 FQNNGV. V dropped 0 bases and J dropped 0 bases, with 6 bases sitting between them. In DNA, the CDR3 is TGTGCCAGCAGCTTAGATCCAGATAGCAATCAGCCCCAGCATTTT. Its protein is CASSLDPDSNQPQHF.

The V call is TRBV30, the J call TRBJ2-5, with a weak D call TRBD1 (6 bases). Trimming stripped 6 bases from V and 0 bases from J, with 8 bases between. This CDR3 has 12 amino acids. Germline V gene data show CDR1 as GTSNPN and CDR2 as SVGIG (reference sequence). The CDR3 loop reads CACDRNQETQYF. In nucleotides, the CDR3 is TGTGCCTGTGACAGGAACCAAGAGACCCAGTACTTC.

The V call is TRBV6-5, the J call TRBJ1-6; 9 bases are shared with TRBD1. Unmatched junction bases numbered 4, after V lost 7 bases and J lost 6 bases. CDR1 is MNHEY, CDR2 SVGAGI, per germline. The CDR3 length is 14 residues. The CDR3 bases are TGTGCCAGCACTTCGGGACAGGGTAATTCACCCCTCCACTTT. Translated: CASTSGQGNSPLHF.

The chain links TRBV2 to TRBJ1-2; D unclear. V lost 1 base, J lost 4 bases, and 7 bases lay in between. This CDR3 spans 13 amino acids. Germline CDR1 SNHLY, CDR2 FYNNEI. Here the CDR3 DNA reads TGTGCCAGCAGTGAAGGGCTTCTCTATGGCTACACCTTC. It translates to CASSEGLLYGYTF. Full variable domain (rest looked up from reference TRBV2 and TRBJ1-2): EPEVTQTPSHQVTQMGQEVILRCVPISNHLYFYWYRQILGQKVEFLVSFYNNEISEKSEIFDDQFSVERPDGSNFTLKIRSTKLEDSAMYFCASSEGLLYGYTFGSGTRLTVV.

The chain links TRBV6-5 to TRBJ2-1; 8 bases line up with TRBD1. Germline values: CDR1 MNHEY, CDR2 SVGAGI. CDR3 length equals 14 residues. V gave up 5 bases and J gave up 8 bases; unmatched junction bases: 8. CDR3: CASSPWQGAHEQFF. CDR3 DNA: TGTGCCAGCAGTCCCTGGCAGGGGGCCCATGAGCAGTTCTTC.

This chain joins TRBV19 and TRBJ1-2, with D uncertain. CDR1 and CDR2 (germline): LNHDA, SQIVND (reference sequence). The V end lost 0 bases, the J end lost 2 bases, and 13 bases lay between the germline ends. This CDR3 spans 16 amino acids. CDR3 protein: CASSIDQEGWNYGYTF. The CDR3 region has the DNA TGTGCCAGTAGTATAGATCAGGAGGGTTGGAACTATGGCTACACCTTC.

The chain links TRBV7-9 to TRBJ1-4; no definite D call. V lost 3 bases and J 4 bases, leaving 3 bases between the germline ends. In germline, CDR1 is SEHNR, CDR2 FQNEAQ (reference sequence). The CDR3 consists of 12 residues. DNA of the CDR3: TGTGCCAGCAGCTTCAGTAATGAAAAACTGTTTTTT. It encodes CASSFSNEKLFF.

The chain couples TRBV5-4 to TRBJ1-2; weak D call: TRBD1 (6 bases). The CDR3 runs to 13 residues. Trimming removed 1 base from V and 6 bases from J, with 10 bases in between. Germline V gives CDR1 SGHNT, CDR2 YYREEE (reference sequence). The CDR3 region has the DNA TGTGCCAGCAGCTTGAACAGGGACCATGGCTACACCTTC. Encoded protein: CASSLNRDHGYTF.

This chain joins TRBV5-1 and TRBJ1-2; TRBD1 aligns across 10 bases. Germline CDR1 and CDR2: SGHRS and YFSETQ. V dropped 0 bases and J dropped 11; count of bases not matched to a gene: 7. The CDR3 runs 14 residues. CDR3 sequence (DNA): TGCGCCAGCAGCTTGGGACAGGGGGCATTTGGGTACACCTTC. Translating gives CASSLGQGAFGYTF. Full variable domain (rest looked up from reference TRBV5-1 and TRBJ1-2): KAGVTQTPRYLIKTRGQQVTLSCSPISGHRSVSWYQQTPGQGLQFLFEYFSETQRNKGNFPGRFSGRQFSNSRSEMNVSTLELGDSALYLCASSLGQGAFGYTFGSGTRLTVV.

The genes are TRBV3-1 (or the pseudogene TRBV3-2) and TRBJ1-3; TRBD1 might be the D (5 bases). V was cut by 4 bases and J by 6 bases, with 10 bases left in between. The CDR3 contains 13 residues. Per germline, CDR1 LGHDT and CDR2 YNNKEL (reference sequence). CDR3 loop: CASSLGGLNTIYF. In DNA form, the CDR3 reads TGTGCCAGCAGCCTTGGGGGACTAAACACCATATATTTT.

The chain couples TRBV24-1 to TRBJ2-3, with 7 bases fitting TRBD1. With V trimmed by 4 bases and J by 3 bases, 6 bases remained unmatched. Germline V gene data show CDR1 as KGHDR and CDR2 as SFDVKD. The CDR3 length is 15 residues. The CDR3 loop is CATSDTTGRTDTQYF. CDR3 nucleotides: TGTGCCACCAGTGACACGACAGGGCGGACAGATACGCAGTATTTT.